The sequence of this TCR beta chain was determined in a study of T cell responses to AZD1222 COVID-19 vaccine. For this clone: What it binds is unknown.

The table came from immunoSEQ multiplex PCR; TCRdb's copy has only in-frame clones and leaves some out. This table holds roughly 140,000 clones, around 88% found once. Study results and caveats: Seropositive status at baseline applied to only a handful of AZD1222 recipients. The breadth and depth of Spike-specific TCRs increased once two AZD1222 doses had been given. Most donors were white British and more were female, and clonal diversity was possibly underestimated.

The sequencing used peripheral blood, collected on day 0 of MenACWY control vaccination. This TCR was recovered from an adult in good health.

CDR3 nucleotide sequence: TGTGCCAGCAGCCAAGGATCAGGGAAAGCCAACGTCCTGACTTTC. This translates into CASSQGSGKANVLTF. The rearrangement joins TRBV14 to TRBJ2-6, with a possible D match to TRBD1 (5 bases). The V gene lost 1 base and the J gene lost 7 bases, with 11 bases spanning the gap. Germline lookup yields CDR1 SGHDN and CDR2 FVKESK. The CDR3 contains 15 residues.